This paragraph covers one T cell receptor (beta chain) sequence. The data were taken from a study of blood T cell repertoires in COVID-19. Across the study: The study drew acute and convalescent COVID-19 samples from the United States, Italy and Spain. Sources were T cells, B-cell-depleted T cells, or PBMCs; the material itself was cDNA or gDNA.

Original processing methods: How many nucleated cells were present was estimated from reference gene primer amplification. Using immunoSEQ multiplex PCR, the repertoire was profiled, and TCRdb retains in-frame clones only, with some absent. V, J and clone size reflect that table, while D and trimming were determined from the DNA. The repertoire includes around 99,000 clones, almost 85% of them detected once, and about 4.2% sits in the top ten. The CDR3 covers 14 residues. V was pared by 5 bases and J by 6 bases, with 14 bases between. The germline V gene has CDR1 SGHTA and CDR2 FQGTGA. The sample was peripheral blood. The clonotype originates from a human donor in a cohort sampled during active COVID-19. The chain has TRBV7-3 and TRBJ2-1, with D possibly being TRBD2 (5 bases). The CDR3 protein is CASSLMGAGNEQFF. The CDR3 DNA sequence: TGTGCCAGCAGCCTTATGGGTGCGGGCAATGAGCAGTTCTTC.